Below, one T cell receptor beta chain is given with its context. The antigen remains undetermined. Relative to the germline gene, one junction end is altered; a read error may explain this. These data originate in a study of blood T cells in healthy people across ages. Overall study findings and caveats: No conclusive comparison of naive versus antigen-experienced cells was possible with unsorted PBMCs.

Researchers isolated at least 7 million PBMCs per sample. CDR1 and CDR2 (germline): SGHDN, FVKESK. The CDR3 is 13 residues long. Then a second PCR, running about 6 to 11 cycles, was carried out with a sample-barcoded 5' primer and a J-beta primer mix. No fewer than 3 million CDR3-containing paired-end reads came from each sample. TCRdb passed the 5' RACE reads through MiXCR, listing each CDR3 protein once. This sample has around 500,000 distinct CDR3 sequences; roughly a quarter occur once, and the top ten carry about 3.3%. The sample was also linked to a second study, of T cells of mothers and their children. Per that paper: In each mother, TCR beta CDR3 reads exceeded 8.5 million; in each child, they numbered 3 million to 3.5 million.

The specimen sequenced was blood. The source of this sequence is a boy younger than 10 in good health. The rearrangement joins TRBV14 to TRBJ1-2; D is uncertain. The CDR3 here is CVSSPGLRYGYTF. The CDR3 DNA sequence: TGTGTCAGCAGCCCTGGGCTGAGATATGGCTACACCTTC.